This TCR beta chain was sequenced during a study of cytomegalovirus exposure and HLA in healthy donors. The CDR3 covers 16 residues. Trimming took 0 bases from V and 4 from J; bases not matched to a gene: 5. Germline values: CDR1 LGHNA, CDR2 YSLEER. This clone has just a few counts. The PCR contained 60 Vbeta and 13 Jbeta primers. Measured with immunoSEQ multiplex PCR; TCRdb has only the in-frame clones, and not every one. Of about 150,000 clones in the sample, 75% to 90% were seen once. V is TRBV4-3 and J is TRBJ2-1, with 8 bases fitting TRBD2. Sequenced material: PBMCs. The origin of this receptor is a boy aged 2 to 9 in good health and CMV-seronegative. CDR3 nucleotides: TGCGCCAGCAGCCAAGAATTAGCGGGGCCATACAATGAGCAGTTCTTC. Protein product: CASSQELAGPYNEQFF.